The text below deals with one T cell receptor beta chain. The data originate from a study of blood T cell repertoires in COVID-19. V shed 1 base and J shed 3 bases, with 7 bases lying between them. The germline CDR1 and CDR2 sequences are SEHNR and FQNEAQ (reference sequence). CDR3 length: 13 residues. Method: immunoSEQ multiplex PCR; TCRdb's copy keeps in-frame clones and lacks some. The data hold around 44,000 clones, with about 81% observed a single time. The sequenced sample was peripheral blood. The TCR comes from a man aged 35 to 55 with active or convalescent COVID-19. V usage is TRBV7-9 and J usage is TRBJ2-7; the D is unclear. CDR3 loop: CASSLGLYYEQYF. CDR3 nucleotides: TGTGCCAGCAGCTTAGGACTTTACTACGAGCAGTACTTC.